What follows are 18 T cell receptor beta chains derived from one specimen sequenced in a study of tacrolimus-resistant gene-edited T cells for transplant recipients. Generated by immunoSEQ multiplex PCR, the TCRdb table keeps only in-frame clones and is missing some. The sample includes 700 or so clones, roughly 50% of them seen just once. PBMCs were stimulated six to seven hours with CMV pp65 and IE-1 peptide pools. The control products were unmodified and expanded in parallel without undergoing electroporation. Enriched CMV-specific T cells were expanded in culture with recombinant human IL-7 and IL-15. The sequenced material came from a CMV-specific product grown in culture. Receptors originate from a human donor in good health, a blood donor.

The chain recombines TRBV4-3 with TRBJ2-3; 9 nucleotides match TRBD1. Germline V gene sequence: CDR1 LGHNA, CDR2 YSLEER. The CDR3 has 15 residues. V lost 4 bases, J lost 2 bases, and 4 bases stayed unmatched. Here the CDR3 reads CASSPGQGTTDTQYF. The CDR3 DNA follows: TGCGCCAGCAGCCCCGGACAGGGGACCACAGATACGCAGTATTTT.

The chain combines TRBV14 with TRBJ2-6, with no clear D. This CDR3 has 16 residues. CDR1 and CDR2 (germline): SGHDN, FVKESK. Trimming shortened V by 3 bases and J by 1 base, and 10 bases separated the two germline ends. The CDR3 loop is CASSHVQSSGANVLTF. In nucleotides, the CDR3 is TGTGCCAGCAGCCATGTACAGTCGTCTGGGGCCAACGTCCTGACTTTC.

The chain recombines TRBV2 with TRBJ1-1; the D is unclear. The CDR3 totals 14 residues. The germline V gene has CDR1 SNHLY and CDR2 FYNNEI. V was pared by 1 base and J by 1 base, with 7 bases between. CDR3 sequence reads: CASSEGRGNTEAFF. The DNA for the CDR3 is TGTGCCAGCAGTGAAGGCCGGGGGAACACTGAAGCTTTCTTT.

The rearrangement links TRBV12-5 to TRBJ2-3; D is perhaps TRBD2 (6 bases). V lost 7 bases and J 2 bases, leaving 10 bases between the germline ends. Looked up from germline, CDR1 is LGHNT and CDR2 is FRNRAP. The CDR3 totals 13 residues. The CDR3 DNA is TGTGCTAGTGATGCGGGGCTCACAGATACGCAGTATTTT. It is translated as CASDAGLTDTQYF.

This clone is large in the sample. The chain recombines TRBV5-5 with TRBJ1-1, with 8 bases aligning to TRBD1. Trimming cost V 4 bases and J 1 base; bases outside gene matches: 9. In germline, CDR1 is SGHKS, CDR2 YYEKEE (reference sequence). The CDR3 runs 16 residues. CDR3 sequence reads: CASSHGSGTGNTEAFF. In DNA, the CDR3 is TGTGCCAGCAGCCATGGCTCCGGGACAGGGAACACTGAAGCTTTCTTT.

This clone was seen a handful of times. V and J are TRBV4-3 and TRBJ2-3, with TRBD1 matching over 7 bases. The CDR3 totals 14 residues. Germline-derived CDR1 and CDR2 are LGHNA and YSLEER. With 1 base clipped from V and 6 bases from J, the junction kept 4 bases outside the gene matches. CDR3 bases: TGCGCCAGCAGCCAAGTCCAACAGGGGGATACGCAGTATTTT. Translation: CASSQVQQGDTQYF.

The rearrangement uses TRBV21-1 and TRBJ2-5; the table calls TRBD2, which could not be checked here. TRBV21-1 corresponds to a pseudogene. The CDR3 runs to 16 residues. The CDR3: CASSKEGGQGGETQYF. The CDR3, as DNA: TGTGCCAGCAGCAAAGAAGGAGGGCAGGGAGGGGAGACCCAGTACTTC.

DNA for the CDR3: TGTGCCAGCAGTCGGCAGGGTTTTCACACCTTC. As protein: CASSRQGFHTF. The chain joins TRBV6-5 to TRBJ1-2; maybe TRBD1 (5 bases). The CDR3 is made up of 11 amino acids. Trimming stripped 5 bases from V and 12 bases from J, with 13 bases between. Germline lookup yields CDR1 MNHEY and CDR2 SVGAGI.

This clone was found a few times. This chain connects TRBV7-2 to TRBJ2-7, with TRBD1 identical over 7 bases. CDR3 length: 14 amino acids. The germline V gene has CDR1 SGHTA and CDR2 FQGNSA. The trim removed 5 bases at V and 3 bases at J, leaving 7 bases unmatched. CDR3 loop: CASSHIGQDYEQYF. CDR3 DNA: TGTGCCAGCAGCCACATAGGACAGGACTACGAGCAGTACTTC.

This clone appeared a few times. Written as DNA, the CDR3 is TGCAGCGGCCTGTTAGGTGAAGCTTTCTTT. Translation: CSGLLGEAFF. This chain links TRBV29-1 with TRBJ1-1; D is unclear. Germline V lookup: CDR1 SQVTM, CDR2 ANQGSEA. V was pared by 7 bases and J by 7 bases, with 10 bases between. This CDR3 has 10 residues.

This sequence joins TRBV3-1 (or the pseudogene TRBV3-2) and TRBJ2-7; D gene uncertain. The germline CDR1 and CDR2 sequences are LGHDT and YNNKEL (reference sequence). Trimming cost V 0 bases and J 5 bases, with 8 bases left between them. The CDR3 has 13 amino acids. The CDR3 sequence is CASSQDKVHEQYF. CDR3 nucleotides: TGTGCCAGCAGCCAAGATAAGGTCCACGAGCAGTACTTC.

V is TRBV5-4 and J is TRBJ2-7, with D possibly TRBD1 on 6 matching bases. The CDR3 length is 15 residues. The V and J ends lost 5 bases and 1 base respectively, with 16 bases between them. CDR1 is SGHNT, CDR2 YYREEE, per germline (reference sequence). CDR3: CASSSQGLSSYEQYF. In nucleotides, the CDR3 is TGTGCCAGCAGTTCCCAGGGGCTTTCATCCTACGAGCAGTACTTC.

Only a few counts were recorded for this clone. The V gene is TRBV4-1, the J gene TRBJ2-3, with TRBD2 identical over 7 bases. With V trimmed by 3 bases and J by 0 bases, 6 bases remained unmatched. This CDR3 spans 16 amino acids. The germline CDR1 and CDR2 sequences are MGHRA and YSYEKL. CDR3 sequence: CASSQRAGLSTDTQYF. The CDR3 DNA reads TGCGCCAGCAGCCAGAGAGCGGGGCTAAGCACAGATACGCAGTATTTT.

This clone was recorded a few times. The chain combines TRBV5-4 with TRBJ2-2; possibly TRBD1 or TRBD2 for D (5 bases each). Germline assignment: CDR1 SGHNT and CDR2 YYREEE (reference sequence). Trimming cost V 1 base and J 1 base, with 11 bases left between them. The CDR3 is made up of 16 amino acids. In DNA form, the CDR3 reads TGTGCCAGCAGCTTGTTCGGGACCGAGAACACCGGGGAGCTGTTTTTT. This gives the protein CASSLFGTENTGELFF.

This clone has just one count. The chain couples TRBV5-1 to TRBJ2-2, with a weak D call TRBD2 (6 bases). The CDR3 sequence is 15 residues long. The V gene lost 3 bases and the J gene lost 4 bases, with 13 bases spanning the gap. The germline CDR1 and CDR2 sequences are SGHRS and YFSETQ. The CDR3 sequence: CASSSQDSGTGELFF. The CDR3 DNA is TGCGCCAGCAGCTCCCAGGATAGCGGCACCGGGGAGCTGTTTTTT.

The chain combines TRBV7-3 with TRBJ2-2; D remains unclear. The CDR3 runs to 16 residues. Per the germline V gene, CDR1 is SGHTA and CDR2 is FQGTGA. Trimming removed 5 bases from V and 0 bases from J, with 13 bases in between. The CDR3: CASSPRGSANTGELFF. The CDR3 bases are TGTGCCAGCAGCCCCCGCGGTTCCGCGAACACCGGGGAGCTGTTTTTT.

The chain combines TRBV11-2 with TRBJ1-3, with TRBD1 matching over 7 bases. This CDR3 has 16 amino acids. V trimming: 4 bases; J trimming: 0 bases; junction bases outside the gene matches: 6. In germline, CDR1 is SGHAT, CDR2 FQNNGV. The CDR3 nucleotides are TGTGCCAGCAGCTACGGAGGGGGCTACTCTGGAAACACCATATATTTT. It translates to CASSYGGGYSGNTIYF. Variable domain in full (rest from reference TRBV11-2 and TRBJ1-3): EAGVAQSPRYKIIEKRQSVAFWCNPISGHATLYWYQQILGQGPKLLIQFQNNGVVDDSQLPKDRFSAERLKGVDSTLKIQPAKLEDSAVYLCASSYGGGYSGNTIYFGEGSWLTVV.

CDR3 in amino acids: CAWGPSGFGNTIYF. The CDR3 DNA reads TGTGCCTGGGGGCCCTCAGGGTTTGGAAACACCATATATTTT. The rearrangement uses TRBV30 and TRBJ1-3; weak D call: TRBD1 (5 bases). V gave up 5 bases and J gave up 3 bases, with 14 bases separating them. The CDR3 is 14 residues long. Germline V CDR1 and CDR2: GTSNPN, SVGIG (reference sequence).